This TCR beta chain was documented in a study of T cell repertoires in cytomegalovirus infection. Across the whole study: HLA-B-restricted CMV epitopes that are well studied, plus recently identified HLA-C-restricted ones, were used by the study.

Points from the study as a whole: Summed frequency of public TCR beta families distinguished CMV carriers with the relevant HLA. HLA-C-restricted TCR beta clonotypes specific for CMV led the ex vivo response.

Comment on this clonotype: What it binds is not known. This may arise from a read error, as a much more abundant clone is one base away.

Each CDR3 protein is one row after TCRdb ran MiXCR on the reads. The table records around 900,000 distinct CDR3 sequences, roughly 31% of them present only once. The sample here was cultured CD8+ T cells from PBMCs, taken from culture after CMV antigen stimulation. The TCR originated in a human donor in good health (CMV status not recorded). Some clones in this sample may be carry-over from other donors' samples.

CDR3 loop: CAGSLHSGGSEKLFF. CDR3 nucleotide sequence: TGTGCCGGCAGTCTCCACTCAGGGGGTTCGGAAAAACTGTTTTTT. The chain links TRBV6-8 to TRBJ1-4, with 7 bases matching TRBD1. Germline V gives CDR1 MNHGY, CDR2 SAAAGT. This CDR3 region has 15 residues.